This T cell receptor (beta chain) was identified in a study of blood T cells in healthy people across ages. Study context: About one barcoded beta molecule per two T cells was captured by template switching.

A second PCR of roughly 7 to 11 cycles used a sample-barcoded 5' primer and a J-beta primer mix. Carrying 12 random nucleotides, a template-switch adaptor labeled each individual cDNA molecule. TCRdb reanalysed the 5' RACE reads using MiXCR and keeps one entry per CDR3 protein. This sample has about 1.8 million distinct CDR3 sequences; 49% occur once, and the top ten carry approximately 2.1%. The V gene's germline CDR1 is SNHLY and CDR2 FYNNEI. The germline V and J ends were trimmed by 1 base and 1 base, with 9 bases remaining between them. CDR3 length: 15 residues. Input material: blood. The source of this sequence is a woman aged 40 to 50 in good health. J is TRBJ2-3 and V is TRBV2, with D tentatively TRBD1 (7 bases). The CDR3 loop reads CASSEGGTGTDTQYF. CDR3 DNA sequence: TGTGCCAGCAGTGAAGGCGGGACAGGCACAGATACGCAGTATTTT.